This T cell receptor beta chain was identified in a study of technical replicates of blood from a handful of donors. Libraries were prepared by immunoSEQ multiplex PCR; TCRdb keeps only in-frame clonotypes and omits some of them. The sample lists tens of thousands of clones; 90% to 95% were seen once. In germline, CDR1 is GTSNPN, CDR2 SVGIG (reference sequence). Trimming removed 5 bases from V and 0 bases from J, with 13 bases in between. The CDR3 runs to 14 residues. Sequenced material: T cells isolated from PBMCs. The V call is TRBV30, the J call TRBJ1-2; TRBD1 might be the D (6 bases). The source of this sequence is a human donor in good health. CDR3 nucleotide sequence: TGTGCCTGGTTTAGCTACAGGGCTAACTATGGCTACACCTTC. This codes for CAWFSYRANYGYTF.